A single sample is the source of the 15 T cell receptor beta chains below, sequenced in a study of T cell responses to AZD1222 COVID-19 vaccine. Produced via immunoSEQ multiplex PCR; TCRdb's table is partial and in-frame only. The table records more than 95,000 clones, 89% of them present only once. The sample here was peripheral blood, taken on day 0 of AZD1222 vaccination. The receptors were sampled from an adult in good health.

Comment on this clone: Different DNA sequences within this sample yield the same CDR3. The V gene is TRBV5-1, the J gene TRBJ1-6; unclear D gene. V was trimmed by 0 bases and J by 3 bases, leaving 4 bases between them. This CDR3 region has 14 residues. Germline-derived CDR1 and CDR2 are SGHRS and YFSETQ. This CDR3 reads CASSLGDYNSPLHF. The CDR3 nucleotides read TGCGCCAGCAGCTTGGGGGACTATAATTCACCCCTCCACTTT.

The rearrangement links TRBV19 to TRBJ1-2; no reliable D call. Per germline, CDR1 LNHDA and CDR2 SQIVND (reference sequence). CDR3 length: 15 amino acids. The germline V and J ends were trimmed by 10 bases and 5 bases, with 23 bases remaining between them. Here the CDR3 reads CATSDDSGGLYGYTF. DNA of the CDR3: TGTGCCACCTCCGATGATTCAGGCGGGTTGTATGGCTACACCTTC.

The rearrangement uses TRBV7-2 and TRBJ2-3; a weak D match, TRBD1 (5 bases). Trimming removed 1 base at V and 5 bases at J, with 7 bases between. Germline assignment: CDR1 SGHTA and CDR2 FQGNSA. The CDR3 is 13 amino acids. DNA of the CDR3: TGTGCCAGCAGCTTAGGAGACAGAGATACGCAGTATTTT. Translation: CASSLGDRDTQYF.

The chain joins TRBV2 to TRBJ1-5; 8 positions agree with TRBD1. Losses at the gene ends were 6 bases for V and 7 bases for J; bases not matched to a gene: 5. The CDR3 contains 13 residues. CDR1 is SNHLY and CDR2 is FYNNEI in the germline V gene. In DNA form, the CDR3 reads TGTGCCAGCAGAGTGACAGGGGTCCAGCCCCAGCATTTT. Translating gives CASRVTGVQPQHF. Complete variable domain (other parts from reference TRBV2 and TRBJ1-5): EPEVTQTPSHQVTQMGQEVILRCVPISNHLYFYWYRQILGQKVEFLVSFYNNEISEKSEIFDDQFSVERPDGSNFTLKIRSTKLEDSAMYFCASRVTGVQPQHFGDGTRLSIL.

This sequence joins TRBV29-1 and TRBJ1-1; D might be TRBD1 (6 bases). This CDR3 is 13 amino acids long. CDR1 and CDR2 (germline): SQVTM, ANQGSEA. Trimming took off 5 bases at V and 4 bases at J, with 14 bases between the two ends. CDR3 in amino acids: CSVRTQGSTEAFF. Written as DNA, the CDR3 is TGCAGCGTTCGTACCCAGGGGTCCACTGAAGCTTTCTTT.

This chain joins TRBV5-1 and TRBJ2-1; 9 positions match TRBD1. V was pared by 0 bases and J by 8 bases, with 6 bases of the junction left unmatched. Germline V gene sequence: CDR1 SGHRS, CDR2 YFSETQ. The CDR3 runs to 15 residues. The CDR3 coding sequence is TGCGCCAGCAGCTTGGTGGGACAGGGAATCGATGAGCAGTTCTTC. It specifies CASSLVGQGIDEQFF.

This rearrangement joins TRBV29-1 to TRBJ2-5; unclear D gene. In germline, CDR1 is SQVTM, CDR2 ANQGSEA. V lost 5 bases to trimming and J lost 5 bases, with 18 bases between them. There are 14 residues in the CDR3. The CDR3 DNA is TGCAGCGTTTCTACCGGTCTGGAAAGGGAGACCCAGTACTTC. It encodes CSVSTGLERETQYF.

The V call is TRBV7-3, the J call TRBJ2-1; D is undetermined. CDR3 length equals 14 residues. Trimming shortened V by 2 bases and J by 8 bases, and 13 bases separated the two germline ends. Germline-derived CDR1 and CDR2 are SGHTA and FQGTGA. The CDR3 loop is CASSLLSPMDEQFF. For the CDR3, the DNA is TGTGCCAGCAGCTTATTATCCCCTATGGATGAGCAGTTCTTC.

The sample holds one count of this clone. In nucleotides, the CDR3 is TGTGCCAGCAGCACTGGAGTGTTATATCAGCCCCAGCATTTT. Protein product: CASSTGVLYQPQHF. This chain links TRBV28 with TRBJ1-5; the D is unclear. The CDR3 consists of 14 residues. The V end lost 6 bases, the J end lost 5 bases, and 14 bases lay between the germline ends. Germline values: CDR1 MDHEN, CDR2 SYDVKM. Full variable domain (remainder filled in from reference TRBV28 and TRBJ1-5): DVKVTQSSRYLVKRTGEKVFLECVQDMDHENMFWYRQDPGLGLRLIYFSYDVKMKEKGDIPEGYSVSREKKERFSLILESASTNQTSMYLCASSTGVLYQPQHFGDGTRLSIL.

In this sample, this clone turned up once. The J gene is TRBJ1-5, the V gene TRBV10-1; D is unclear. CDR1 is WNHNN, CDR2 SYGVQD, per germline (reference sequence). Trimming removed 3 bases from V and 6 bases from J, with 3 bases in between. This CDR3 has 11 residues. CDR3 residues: CASSDVQPQHF. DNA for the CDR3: TGCGCCAGCAGTGATGTTCAGCCCCAGCATTTT.

The CDR3 protein is CASSIKHRGPYEQYF. The CDR3 bases are TGTGCCAGTAGTATAAAACACAGGGGGCCGTACGAGCAGTACTTC. The chain combines TRBV19 with TRBJ2-7; TRBD1 aligns across 9 bases. Germline lookup yields CDR1 LNHDA and CDR2 SQIVND (reference sequence). The CDR3 is made up of 15 amino acids. The trim removed 2 bases at V and 4 bases at J, leaving 6 bases unmatched. Drawing the rest from reference TRBV19 and TRBJ2-7, the complete variable domain is DGGITQSPKYLFRKEGQNVTLSCEQNLNHDAMYWYRQDPGQGLRLIYYSQIVNDFQKGDIAEGYSVSREKKESFPLTVTSAQKNPTAFYLCASSIKHRGPYEQYFGPGTRLTVT.

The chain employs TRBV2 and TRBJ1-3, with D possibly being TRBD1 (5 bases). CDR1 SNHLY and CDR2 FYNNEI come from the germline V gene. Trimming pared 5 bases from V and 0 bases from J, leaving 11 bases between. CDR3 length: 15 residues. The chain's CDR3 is CASSLMGLSGNTIYF. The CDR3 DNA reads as TGTGCCAGCAGTTTGATGGGACTCTCTGGAAACACCATATATTTT.

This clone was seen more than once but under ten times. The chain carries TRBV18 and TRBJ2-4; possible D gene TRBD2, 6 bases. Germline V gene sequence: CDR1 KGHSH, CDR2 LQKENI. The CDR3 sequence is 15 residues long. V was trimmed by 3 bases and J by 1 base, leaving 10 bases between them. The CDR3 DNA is TGTGCCAGCTCACCCAGCGGGCTGGCCAAAAACATTCAGTACTTC. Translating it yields CASSPSGLAKNIQYF.

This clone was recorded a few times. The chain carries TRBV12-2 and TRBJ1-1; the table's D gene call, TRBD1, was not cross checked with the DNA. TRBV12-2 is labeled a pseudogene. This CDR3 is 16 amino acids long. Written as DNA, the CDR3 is TGTGCAAGTCGCTTAGCCCGGACAGTTATGAACACTGAAGCTTTCTTT. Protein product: CASRLARTVMNTEAFF.

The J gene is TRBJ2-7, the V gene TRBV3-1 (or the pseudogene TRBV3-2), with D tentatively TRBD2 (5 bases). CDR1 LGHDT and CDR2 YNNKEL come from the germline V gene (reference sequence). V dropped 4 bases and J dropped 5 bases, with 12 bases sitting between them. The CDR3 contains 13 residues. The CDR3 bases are TGTGCCAGCAGCCCTTTCTCGACTAACGAGCAGTACTTC. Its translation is CASSPFSTNEQYF.